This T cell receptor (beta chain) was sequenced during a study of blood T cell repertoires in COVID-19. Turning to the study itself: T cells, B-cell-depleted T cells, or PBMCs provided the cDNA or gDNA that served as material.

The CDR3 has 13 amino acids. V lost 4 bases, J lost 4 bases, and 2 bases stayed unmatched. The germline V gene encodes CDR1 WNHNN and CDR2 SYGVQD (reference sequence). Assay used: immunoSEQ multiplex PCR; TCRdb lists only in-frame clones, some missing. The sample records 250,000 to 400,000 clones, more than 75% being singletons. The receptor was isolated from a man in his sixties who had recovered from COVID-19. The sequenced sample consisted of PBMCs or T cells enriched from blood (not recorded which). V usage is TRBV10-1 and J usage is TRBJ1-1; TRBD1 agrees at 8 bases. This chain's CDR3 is CASSAGGRTEAFF. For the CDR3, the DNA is TGCGCCAGCAGTGCAGGGGGCCGCACTGAAGCTTTCTTT.